This T cell receptor beta chain comes out of a study of blood T cells in healthy people across ages. Collection of roughly 10 milliliters of peripheral blood was performed for each donor. Together with a sample-barcoded 5' primer, a J-beta primer mix was included in a second PCR lasting about 6 to 11 cycles. Each CDR3 protein is one row after TCRdb ran MiXCR on the 5' RACE reads. The sample contains 600,000 or so distinct CDR3 sequences, about 30% of which appear only once. V lost 1 base to trimming and J lost 12 bases; unmatched junction nucleotides: 20. CDR1 is LGHDT and CDR2 is YNNKEL in the germline V gene (reference sequence). The length of the CDR3 is 18 residues. For this clonotype: A much larger clone lies one base from this, so it may be a read error.

This TCR was sampled from a woman of 80 years or more in good health. The genes are TRBV3-1 and TRBJ2-1; 8 nucleotides line up with TRBD2. Sequences were obtained from blood. In DNA, the CDR3 is TGTGCCAGCAGCCAAGGAAGCGGGGGAAGACAGGTTGGCTATGGGCAGTTCTTC. Its protein product is CASSQGSGGRQVGYGQFF.